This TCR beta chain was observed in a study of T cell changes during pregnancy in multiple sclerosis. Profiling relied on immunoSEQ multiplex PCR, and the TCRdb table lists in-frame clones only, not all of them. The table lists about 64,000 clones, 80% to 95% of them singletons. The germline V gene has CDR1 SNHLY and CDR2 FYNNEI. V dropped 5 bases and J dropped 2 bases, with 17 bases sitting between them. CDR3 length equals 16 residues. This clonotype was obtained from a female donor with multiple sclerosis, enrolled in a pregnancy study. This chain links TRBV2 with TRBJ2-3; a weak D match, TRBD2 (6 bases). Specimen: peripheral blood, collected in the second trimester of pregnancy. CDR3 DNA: TGTGCCAGCAGTCAAAGTCTAGCGAGCTTCACAGATACGCAGTATTTT. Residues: CASSQSLASFTDTQYF.